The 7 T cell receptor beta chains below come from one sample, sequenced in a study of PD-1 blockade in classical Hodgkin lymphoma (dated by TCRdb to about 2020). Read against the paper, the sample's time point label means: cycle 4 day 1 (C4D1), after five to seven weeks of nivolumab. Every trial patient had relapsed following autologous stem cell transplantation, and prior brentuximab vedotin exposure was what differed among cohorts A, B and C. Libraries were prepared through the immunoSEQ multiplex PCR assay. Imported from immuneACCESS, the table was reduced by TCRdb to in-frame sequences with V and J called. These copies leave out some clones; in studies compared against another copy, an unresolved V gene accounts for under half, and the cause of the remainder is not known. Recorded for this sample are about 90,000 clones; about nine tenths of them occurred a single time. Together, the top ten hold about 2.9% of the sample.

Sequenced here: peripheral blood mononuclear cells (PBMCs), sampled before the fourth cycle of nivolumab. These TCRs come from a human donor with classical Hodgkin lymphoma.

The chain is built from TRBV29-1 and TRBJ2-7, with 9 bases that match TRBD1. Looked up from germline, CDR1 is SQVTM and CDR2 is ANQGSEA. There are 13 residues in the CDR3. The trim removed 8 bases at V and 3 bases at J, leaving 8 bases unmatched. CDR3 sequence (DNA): TGCAGCCTGCGCCCGGACAGGGGCTACGAGCAGTACTTC. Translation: CSLRPDRGYEQYF.

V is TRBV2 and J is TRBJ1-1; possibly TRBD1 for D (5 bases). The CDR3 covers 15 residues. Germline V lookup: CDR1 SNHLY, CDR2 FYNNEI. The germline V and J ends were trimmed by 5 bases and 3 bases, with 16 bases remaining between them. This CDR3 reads CASSSETVIDTEAFF. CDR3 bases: TGTGCCAGCAGTTCTGAGACAGTGATTGACACTGAAGCTTTCTTT.

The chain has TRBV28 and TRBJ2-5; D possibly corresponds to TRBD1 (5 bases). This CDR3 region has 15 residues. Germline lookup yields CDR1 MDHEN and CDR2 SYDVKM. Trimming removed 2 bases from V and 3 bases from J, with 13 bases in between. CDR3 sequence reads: CASSLARVKKETQYF. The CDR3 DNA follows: TGTGCCAGCAGTTTAGCCAGGGTAAAAAAAGAGACCCAGTACTTC.

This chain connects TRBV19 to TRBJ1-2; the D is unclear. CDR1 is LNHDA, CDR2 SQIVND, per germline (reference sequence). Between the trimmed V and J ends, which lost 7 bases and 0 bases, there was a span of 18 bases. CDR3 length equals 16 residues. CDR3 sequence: CASNMVVDVPNYGYTF. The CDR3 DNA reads TGTGCCAGTAACATGGTGGTCGATGTTCCTAACTATGGCTACACCTTC.

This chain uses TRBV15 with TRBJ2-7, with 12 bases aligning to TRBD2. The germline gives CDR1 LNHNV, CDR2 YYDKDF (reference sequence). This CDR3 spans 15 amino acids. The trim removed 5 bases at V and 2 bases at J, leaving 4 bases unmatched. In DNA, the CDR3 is TGTGCCACCAGCGTCCTAGCGGGGGGGCCCTACGAGCAGTACTTC. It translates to CATSVLAGGPYEQYF.

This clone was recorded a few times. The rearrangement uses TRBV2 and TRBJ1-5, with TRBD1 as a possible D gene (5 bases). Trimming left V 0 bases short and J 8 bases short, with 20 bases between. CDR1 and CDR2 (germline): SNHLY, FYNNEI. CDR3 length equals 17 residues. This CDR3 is CASSEALIGALREPQHF. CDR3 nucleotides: TGTGCCAGCAGTGAAGCATTGATTGGGGCCCTGAGGGAGCCCCAGCATTTT.

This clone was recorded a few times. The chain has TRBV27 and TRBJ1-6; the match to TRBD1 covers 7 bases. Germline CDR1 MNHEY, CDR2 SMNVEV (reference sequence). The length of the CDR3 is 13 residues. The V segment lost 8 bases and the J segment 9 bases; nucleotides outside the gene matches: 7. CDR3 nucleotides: TGTGCCAGCCGATTTACAGGGGTTTCACCCCTCCACTTT. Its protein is CASRFTGVSPLHF.